The rows below give T cell receptor beta chains drawn from one sample of a study of cytomegalovirus exposure and HLA in healthy donors. Generated by immunoSEQ multiplex PCR, the TCRdb table keeps only in-frame clones and is missing some. Among about 120,000 clones listed, 70% to 90% were seen once. Sequenced material: PBMCs. The receptors come from a man aged 40-50 years in good health and CMV-seronegative. Each CDR3 is given with its conserved first and last residue. Fields, in order: clone size, D gene, V gene, J gene, CDR3 protein, CDR3 DNA. A D gene is named only where the DNA matches it firmly. Size values are once, few and many counts, or a class for expanded clones, and some rows have none.

>.|TRBD1|TRBV10-3|TRBJ1-2
CAISDTVTGEKDGYTF
TGTGCCATCAGTGATACCGTCACAGGGGAAAAGGATGGCTACACCTTC
>.|.|TRBV15|TRBJ2-7
CATSPAQPGVSGEQYF
TGTGCCACCAGCCCAGCCCAGCCGGGGGTCTCGGGGGAGCAGTACTTC
>.|TRBD1|TRBV9|TRBJ2-3
CASSQTGTPTDTQYF
TGTGCCAGCAGTCAGACAGGGACCCCAACGGATACGCAGTATTTT
>.|.|TRBV9|TRBJ2-1
CASSVLLAHNEQFF
TGTGCCAGCAGCGTACTCCTAGCCCACAATGAGCAGTTCTTC
>few|.|TRBV19|TRBJ2-1
CASSIDLFRDEQFF
TGTGCCAGTAGTATAGATCTATTCCGGGATGAGCAGTTCTTC
>.|.|TRBV7-8|TRBJ2-7
CASSLPQRGGSEQYF
TGTGCCAGCAGCTTACCCCAAAGGGGGGGTAGCGAGCAGTACTTC
>few|.|TRBV7-9|TRBJ1-1
CASSFYDADTEAFF
TGTGCCAGCAGCTTTTATGATGCGGACACTGAAGCTTTCTTT
>few|.|TRBV18|TRBJ1-5
CASSMGSGADQPQHF
TGTGCCAGCTCAATGGGTTCAGGGGCGGATCAGCCCCAGCATTTT
>.|.|TRBV28|TRBJ2-7
CASSLLGGLNEQYF
TGTGCCAGCAGTTTGCTGGGCGGGTTAAACGAGCAGTACTTC
>.|TRBD1|TRBV30|TRBJ1-2
CAWLPYFPGQGVINYGYTF
TGTGCCTGGTTGCCCTACTTCCCGGGACAGGGGGTGATTAACTATGGCTACACCTTC
>.|TRBD2|TRBV11-3|TRBJ2-3
CASSSSGGSTDTQYF
TGTGCCAGCAGCTCGAGCGGGGGCAGCACAGATACGCAGTATTTT
>.|.|TRBV28|TRBJ2-5
CASSFPGLQETQYF
TGTGCCAGCAGTTTCCCGGGACTCCAAGAGACCCAGTACTTC
>.|.|TRBV19|TRBJ2-7
CASSPGMLDEQYF
TGTGCCAGTAGTCCGGGGATGCTCGACGAGCAGTACTTC
>.|.|TRBV28|TRBJ1-2
CASSYSNYGYTF
TGTGCCAGCAGTTACTCAAACTATGGCTACACCTTC
>.|.|TRBV19|TRBJ2-5
CASSHSSAQYF
TGTGCCAGTAGCCACTCCTCGGCCCAGTACTTC
>.|.|TRBV19|TRBJ2-5
CASSVGGAPETQYF
TGTGCCAGCTCTGTGGGCGGGGCACCAGAGACCCAGTACTTC
>few|TRBD2|TRBV20-1|TRBJ2-1
CSVPSGYEQFF
TGCAGTGTCCCTAGCGGGTATGAGCAGTTCTTC
>.|TRBD2|TRBV9|TRBJ2-1
CASSPTLAGGHNEQFF
TGTGCCAGCAGCCCCACACTAGCGGGGGGCCACAATGAGCAGTTCTTC
>.|.|TRBV6-1|TRBJ2-1
CASSEGPFQGYNEQFF
TGTGCCAGCAGTGAGGGGCCCTTCCAAGGGTACAATGAGCAGTTCTTC
>.|TRBD2|TRBV7-2|TRBJ2-1
CASSRMWSGRYNEQFF
TGTGCCAGCAGCCGTATGTGGAGCGGGAGGTATAATGAGCAGTTCTTC
>.|.|TRBV6-5|TRBJ2-3
CASSYRAASTDTQYF
TGTGCCAGCAGTTACCGAGCGGCCAGCACAGATACGCAGTATTTT
>.|.|TRBV5-1|TRBJ1-5
CASSLDGDQPQHF
TGCGCCAGCAGCTTGGACGGAGATCAGCCCCAGCATTTT
>.|TRBD2|TRBV28|TRBJ2-7
CASSLRLAGGSSYEQYF
TGTGCCAGCAGTTTACGTCTAGCGGGAGGGTCCTCCTACGAGCAGTACTTC
>.|TRBD2|TRBV13|TRBJ2-1
CASSPVSGGGWGEQFF
TGTGCCAGCAGCCCGGTTTCCGGGGGGGGCTGGGGTGAGCAGTTCTTC